The 7 T cell receptor beta chains given below trace back to one sample, sequenced in a study of blood T cell repertoires in COVID-19. Sequenced by immunoSEQ multiplex PCR; TCRdb stores in-frame clones only, minus some. The table records 250,000 to 350,000 clones, 75% to 90% of them present only once. The sequenced material came from peripheral blood. The receptors derive from a woman aged 40 to 50 who had recovered from COVID-19.

There are a few counts of this clone. The chain couples TRBV6-9 to TRBJ1-5; tentative D call: TRBD1 (6 bases). This CDR3 is built from 18 residues. Trimming shortened V by 8 bases and J by 0 bases, and 23 bases separated the two germline ends. Germline assignment: CDR1 MNHGY and CDR2 SVAAGI. For the CDR3, the DNA is TGTGCCAGCCAGACGGAAGGACAGCGGGAAAATAGCAATCAGCCCCAGCATTTT. The encoded protein is CASQTEGQRENSNQPQHF.

The chain carries TRBV28 and TRBJ2-5; TRBD2 aligns across 14 bases. The length of the CDR3 is 16 residues. V was pared by 6 bases and J by 2 bases, with 5 bases of the junction left unmatched. Germline V gene data show CDR1 as MDHEN and CDR2 as SYDVKM. The chain's CDR3 is CASSRGLAGGQETQYF. CDR3 coding DNA: TGTGCCAGCAGCCGCGGACTAGCGGGGGGACAAGAGACCCAGTACTTC.

The chain uses TRBV7-8 and TRBJ2-2, with 9 bases fitting TRBD2. V lost 10 bases, J lost 5 bases, and 8 bases stayed unmatched. Germline CDR1 SGHVS, CDR2 FQNEAQ. CDR3 length equals 14 residues. The CDR3 nucleotides read TGTGCCATCACCGAGCGGGAGGCAACCGGGGAGCTGTTTTTT. It is translated as CAITEREATGELFF.

The rearrangement uses TRBV7-9 and TRBJ1-1, with D possibly being TRBD1 (5 bases). The CDR3 runs to 15 residues. Looked up from germline, CDR1 is SEHNR and CDR2 is FQNEAQ (reference sequence). Trimming cost V 1 base and J 0 bases, with 9 bases left between them. CDR3 in amino acids: CASSLEGAVNTEAFF. The DNA for the CDR3 is TGTGCCAGCAGCTTAGAAGGGGCAGTGAACACTGAAGCTTTCTTT.

The chain joins TRBV18 to TRBJ2-3; 10 nucleotides agree with TRBD1. The CDR3 runs 15 residues. Losses at the gene ends were 6 bases for V and 1 base for J; bases not matched to a gene: 4. Germline CDR1 is KGHSH and CDR2 is LQKENI. In DNA, the CDR3 is TGTGCCAGCTCCCCCGGGACAGGGGGCACAGATACGCAGTATTTT. Residues: CASSPGTGGTDTQYF.

The CDR3 region is CASSYRQGGSYEQYF. Here the CDR3 DNA reads TGTGCCAGCAGTTATAGACAGGGGGGTTCCTACGAGCAGTACTTC. V and J are TRBV6-2 or TRBV6-3 and TRBJ2-7; TRBD1 agrees at 9 bases. The CDR3 runs 15 residues. V shed 3 bases and J 1 base; nucleotides not matched to a gene: 4. Germline V lookup: CDR1 MNHEY, CDR2 SVGEGT.

The CDR3 region is CASIMDSANYEQYF. The CDR3 bases are TGTGCCAGCATCATGGACAGCGCCAACTACGAGCAGTACTTC. This sequence joins TRBV7-2 and TRBJ2-7, with D possibly being TRBD1 (6 bases). Deletions cut 7 bases from V and 3 bases from J, with 16 bases between. This CDR3 has 14 residues. Germline CDR1 is SGHTA and CDR2 is FQGNSA.